Here is one T cell receptor (beta chain) with its context. The CDR3 has 14 amino acids. CDR1 and CDR2 (germline): LNHDA, SQIVND (reference sequence). The trim removed 7 bases at V and 8 bases at J, leaving 12 bases unmatched. As originally analysed: Estimation of nucleated cell counts relied on the amplification of reference gene primers. Profiled with immunoSEQ multiplex PCR; TCRdb holds only in-frame clones, not every one. For V, J and clone size, that table is used; D and trimming come from the DNA. Here the sample spans about 120,000 clones, around 90% being singletons. The data are from a study of blood T cell repertoires in COVID-19. On the study more broadly: Sources were T cells, B-cell-depleted T cells, or PBMCs; the material itself was cDNA or gDNA.

Seattle patients were enrolled while actively infected and followed longitudinally. The TCR sequence derives from a woman aged 55-70 years with COVID-19, enrolled during active disease. The V call is TRBV19, the J call TRBJ1-2; 8 bases line up with TRBD1. The sample taken for sequencing was peripheral blood. The CDR3 spells CASNAGGAWRGYTF. CDR3 in DNA: TGTGCCAGTAACGCAGGGGGCGCCTGGAGAGGCTACACCTTC.